This T cell receptor (beta chain) was captured in a study of blood T cells in healthy people across ages. A second PCR of about 7 to 12 cycles used a sample-barcoded 5' primer and a J-beta primer mix. TCRdb re-analysed the 5' RACE reads in MiXCR, keeping a single row per CDR3 protein. The sample includes some 940,000 distinct CDR3 sequences, just under 30% of them seen just once. Donors were healthy Caucasian individuals from Russia aged about 6 to 90. Trimming removed 3 bases from V and 10 bases from J; junction bases left unmatched: 18. The CDR3 sequence is 17 residues long. Germline V gene lookup returns CDR1 SGHRS and CDR2 YFSETQ. This sample also belongs to another study, concerning T cells of mothers and their children. That work contributes: Every microgram of extracted RNA entered cDNA synthesis, roughly 1.5 ug per 15 ul. When the second PCR was run, its M1S primer added sample barcodes and 2-4 random nucleotides. The yield was over 8.5 million TCR beta CDR3 reads from each mother and around 2.9 million from each child.

The rearrangement uses TRBV5-1 and TRBJ2-1, with 8 bases matching TRBD1. Material: blood. The clonotype comes from a woman aged 35 to 49 in good health. CDR3 sequence (DNA): TGCGCCAGCAGCTCTACCGGGACAGGTAAATTAATAGGAGAGCAGTTCTTC. Protein: CASSSTGTGKLIGEQFF. The variable domain in full, with the rest retrieved from reference TRBV5-1 and TRBJ2-1, is KAGVTQTPRYLIKTRGQQVTLSCSPISGHRSVSWYQQTPGQGLQFLFEYFSETQRNKGNFPGRFSGRQFSNSRSEMNVSTLELGDSALYLCASSSTGTGKLIGEQFFGPGTRLTVL.